This T cell receptor beta chain stems from a study of blood T cell repertoires in COVID-19. Study-wide background: The origin of the acute and convalescent COVID-19 samples was the United States, Italy and Spain. T cells, B-cell-depleted T cells, or PBMCs provided the cDNA or gDNA that served as material.

Original methodology: Counts of nucleated cells, estimated from reference gene primer amplification, were obtained. The assay was immunoSEQ multiplex PCR, and TCRdb's table has in-frame clones only and misses some. The DNA was the basis for D and trimming; V, J and clone size are from that table. The data show roughly 290,000 clones, with approximately 84% seen just once and more than 15% held by the top ten. Trimming stripped 1 base from V and 4 bases from J, with 14 bases between. The CDR3 contains 16 residues. From germline, CDR1 is SGHRS and CDR2 YFSETQ. Enrolment of Seattle patients took place during active infection, and they were followed longitudinally.

This TCR came from a person aged 70 to 80 with COVID-19, enrolled during active disease. J is TRBJ1-4 and V is TRBV5-1, with a possible D match to TRBD1 (6 bases). Source material: peripheral blood. CDR3 in amino acids: CASSLLAGTSNEKLFF. CDR3 bases: TGCGCCAGCAGCTTGCTAGCGGGGACAAGTAATGAAAAACTGTTTTTT.